These 32 T cell receptor beta chains originate from one sample sequenced in a study of T cells after yellow fever vaccination. TCRdb called the 5' RACE reads again in MiXCR, with one record for every CDR3 protein. The table includes approximately 450,000 distinct CDR3 sequences, around a sixth detected once. The sequences come from PBMCs, collected before the yellow fever booster vaccination. All receptors come from a man aged 18 to 29 who received the YFV17D yellow fever vaccine.

The V and J genes are TRBV28 and TRBJ2-2; 8 bases fit TRBD1. The CDR3 has 16 amino acids. The germline V gene has CDR1 MDHEN and CDR2 SYDVKM. With V trimmed by 3 bases and J by 1 base, 4 bases remained unmatched. CDR3 sequence: CASSFSGTGNTGELFF. The CDR3 region has the DNA TGTGCCAGCAGTTTTTCCGGGACAGGGAACACCGGGGAGCTGTTTTTT.

V is TRBV20-1 and J is TRBJ2-5; D tentatively fits TRBD1 or TRBD2 (6 bases each). CDR3 length equals 15 residues. Germline V gene data show CDR1 as DFQATT and CDR2 as SNEGSKA (reference sequence). V was clipped by 0 bases and J by 4 bases, with 15 bases between them. Written as DNA, the CDR3 is TGCAGTGCTAGAGATCTTAGGGGGGCCTTAGAGACCCAGTACTTC. Amino acids: CSARDLRGALETQYF.

Only a few counts were recorded for this clonotype. The chain employs TRBV5-4 and TRBJ2-5; TRBD2 aligns across 8 bases. The CDR3 is 14 residues long. Germline V gene data show CDR1 as SGHNT and CDR2 as YYREEE (reference sequence). Trimming cost V 6 bases and J 2 bases; bases outside gene matches: 6. CDR3 coding DNA: TGTGCCAGCACCGGGGGGGGACGGCAAGAGACCCAGTACTTC. Its protein product is CASTGGGRQETQYF.

The CDR3 loop reads CASSPRGQGIAPGELFF. DNA of the CDR3: TGTGCCAGCAGCCCACGGGGGCAGGGGATCGCCCCCGGGGAGCTGTTTTTT. The rearrangement uses TRBV7-6 and TRBJ2-2; possibly TRBD1 or TRBD2 for D (6 bases each). The CDR3 covers 17 residues. Germline CDR1 reads SGHVS; CDR2 reads FNYEAQ. The germline V and J ends were trimmed by 5 bases and 6 bases, with 22 bases remaining between them.

The V call is TRBV6-6, the J call TRBJ2-1; 9 bases map to TRBD2. The CDR3 is made up of 14 amino acids. Germline V gives CDR1 MNHNY, CDR2 SVGAGI (reference sequence). Losses at the gene ends were 7 bases for V and 8 bases for J; bases not matched to a gene: 9. CDR3 sequence reads: CASNQAAGGDEQFF. As DNA, the CDR3 is TGTGCCAGCAATCAGGCGGCGGGGGGGGATGAGCAGTTCTTC.

The V and J genes are TRBV6-6 and TRBJ2-3; D is perhaps TRBD1 (5 bases). The V gene's germline CDR1 is MNHNY and CDR2 SVGAGI (reference sequence). This CDR3 is built from 12 residues. The ends were cut back, 6 bases at V and 6 bases at J, with 10 bases in the middle. The CDR3 region is CASRSGSDTQYF. The DNA for the CDR3 is TGTGCCAGCAGGTCAGGGTCCGATACGCAGTATTTT.

This clonotype has just a few counts. The CDR3 DNA reads TGCAGCGTTGAAGACAGTGACTATGGCTACACCTTC. Protein sequence: CSVEDSDYGYTF. The J gene is TRBJ1-2, the V gene TRBV29-1; D is unclear. CDR1 and CDR2 from the germline V gene are SQVTM and ANQGSEA. CDR3 length equals 12 residues. V was trimmed by 0 bases and J by 3 bases, leaving 5 bases between them.

This clonotype was seen more than once but under ten times. V is TRBV7-9 and J is TRBJ2-1; D uncertain. Between the trimmed V and J ends, which lost 8 bases and 13 bases, there was a span of 6 bases. The CDR3 has 8 residues. CDR1 is SEHNR, CDR2 FQNEAQ, per germline (reference sequence). The CDR3 spells CASPYQFF. Written as DNA, the CDR3 is TGTGCCAGCCCGTACCAGTTCTTC. The full variable domain, with the rest looked up from reference TRBV7-9 and TRBJ2-1, is DTGVSQNPRHKITKRGQNVTFRCDPISEHNRLYWYRQTLGQGPEFLTYFQNEAQLEKSRLLSDRFSAERPKGSFSTLEIQRTEQGDSAMYLCASPYQFFGPGTRLTVL.

This clonotype was seen a few times. This chain uses TRBV27 with TRBJ2-1; 14 bases line up with TRBD2. Germline V gene data show CDR1 as MNHEY and CDR2 as SMNVEV (reference sequence). This CDR3 comprises 17 residues. The J segment lost 4 bases and the V segment lost 3 bases, leaving 5 bases of the junction unmatched. CDR3 DNA sequence: TGTGCCAGCAGTTTGACTAGCGGGGGGGCGAAATACAATGAGCAGTTCTTC. It translates to CASSLTSGGAKYNEQFF.

The chain uses TRBV15 and TRBJ2-3; TRBD2 aligns across 12 bases. CDR1 and CDR2 from the germline V gene are LNHNV and YYDKDF (reference sequence). This CDR3 has 17 amino acids. V lost 0 bases and J lost 6; bases outside the gene matches: 7. The CDR3 loop is CATSRDLLAGGRDTQYF. As DNA, the CDR3 is TGTGCCACCAGCAGAGATCTACTAGCGGGGGGAAGGGATACGCAGTATTTT.

The V gene is TRBV15, the J gene TRBJ1-1; TRBD1 is a possible D gene (5 bases). The germline V gene has CDR1 LNHNV and CDR2 YYDKDF (reference sequence). The CDR3 is 21 residues long. Trimming removed 2 bases at V and 1 base at J, with 29 bases between. CDR3 bases: TGTGCCACCAGCAGACCACGATGGGGCCGTCCCGGGACCCGGACGAACACTGAAGCTTTCTTT. Protein: CATSRPRWGRPGTRTNTEAFF. Using reference TRBV15 and TRBJ1-1 for the parts outside the CDR3, the full variable domain is DAMVIQNPRYQVTQFGKPVTLSCSQTLNHNVMYWYQQKSSQAPKLLFHYYDKDFNNEADTPDNFQSRRPNTSFCFLDIRSPGLGDTAMYLCATSRPRWGRPGTRTNTEAFFGQGTRLTVV.

This clonotype has more than one count but fewer than ten. The CDR3 DNA reads as TGTGCCAGCAGCTTAGGACAGACCCGATCCGGCTACACCTTC. As protein: CASSLGQTRSGYTF. The J gene is TRBJ1-2, the V gene TRBV7-2; weak D call: TRBD1 (5 bases). Germline-derived CDR1 and CDR2 are SGHTA and FQGNSA. Trimming removed 1 base from V and 8 bases from J, with 14 bases in between. The CDR3 runs to 14 residues.

This chain joins TRBV5-1 and TRBJ1-2; D is undetermined. The germline V gene encodes CDR1 SGHRS and CDR2 YFSETQ. With 7 bases removed from V and 5 bases from J, the gap between germline ends came to 18 bases. The CDR3 is 14 amino acids. The CDR3 spells CASRREGREYGYTF. As DNA, the CDR3 is TGCGCCAGCCGAAGGGAAGGCAGAGAGTATGGCTACACCTTC. Supplemented by reference TRBV5-1 and TRBJ1-2, the full variable domain reads KAGVTQTPRYLIKTRGQQVTLSCSPISGHRSVSWYQQTPGQGLQFLFEYFSETQRNKGNFPGRFSGRQFSNSRSEMNVSTLELGDSALYLCASRREGREYGYTFGSGTRLTVV.

The chain is built from TRBV3-1 and TRBJ2-3; 14 nucleotides match TRBD2. CDR1 and CDR2 (germline): LGHDT, YNNKEL (reference sequence). With 1 base clipped from V and 2 bases from J, the junction kept 5 bases outside the gene matches. This CDR3 is 18 amino acids long. Here the CDR3 DNA reads TGTGCCAGCAGCCAAGGACTAGCGGGGGGGCCATTCACAGATACGCAGTATTTT. Protein sequence: CASSQGLAGGPFTDTQYF.

Regarding this clonotype: Just one base apart from a much larger clone, this may be a read error. V is TRBV3-1 and J is TRBJ1-3, with no clear D. The V end was cut by 7 bases, the J end by 1 base, with 2 bases between. The CDR3 is 11 residues long. The V gene's germline CDR1 is LGHDT and CDR2 YNNKEL (reference sequence). For the CDR3, the DNA is TGTGCCAGCACTTCTGGAAACACCATATATTTT. Translated: CASTSGNTIYF.

The CDR3 DNA follows: TGTGCCAGCAGTGAGGGACAGGCCTGGAATACCGGGGAGCTGTTTTTT. It specifies CASSEGQAWNTGELFF. This chain connects TRBV2 to TRBJ2-2; 8 bases are shared with TRBD1. Germline CDR1 SNHLY, CDR2 FYNNEI. Unmatched junction bases numbered 8, after V lost 3 bases and J lost 5 bases. The CDR3 consists of 16 residues.

The genes are TRBV24-1 and TRBJ2-3, with 11 bases lining up with TRBD1. Germline assignment: CDR1 KGHDR and CDR2 SFDVKD. This CDR3 has 13 amino acids. Trimming took 9 bases from V and 4 from J; bases not matched to a gene: 2. The CDR3 region is CATEGQGADTQYF. CDR3 nucleotide sequence: TGTGCCACCGAGGGACAGGGGGCAGATACGCAGTATTTT.

The chain has TRBV6-5 and TRBJ1-5; tentatively, D is TRBD1 (6 bases). Germline CDR1 reads MNHEY; CDR2 reads SVGAGI. This CDR3 has 15 residues. V lost 6 bases to trimming and J lost 0 bases, with 12 bases between them. DNA for the CDR3: TGTGCCAGCAGCCTCACAGGGAGTAGCAATCAGCCCCAGCATTTT. This translates into CASSLTGSSNQPQHF.

This clonotype was picked up a small number of times. The V and J genes are TRBV6-5 and TRBJ1-1; TRBD1 agrees at 9 bases. Germline V CDR1 and CDR2: MNHEY, SVGAGI. Trimming removed 2 bases from V and 4 bases from J; junction bases left unmatched: 2. The CDR3 loop spans 14 amino acids. CDR3 nucleotide sequence: TGTGCCAGCAGTTACGACAGGGGGTCCACTGAAGCTTTCTTT. It codes for CASSYDRGSTEAFF.

The genes are TRBV5-1 and TRBJ2-5; 7 nucleotides align to TRBD1. The CDR3 spans 14 residues. Trimming removed 1 base from V and 2 bases from J; junction bases left unmatched: 2. CDR1 SGHRS and CDR2 YFSETQ come from the germline V gene. DNA of the CDR3: TGCGCCAGCAGCTTGTGGGACAGACAAGAGACCCAGTACTTC. It codes for CASSLWDRQETQYF.

As concerns this clonotype: A much larger clone differs by one base, so this may be a read error. The gene calls are TRBV7-9 and TRBJ2-1; D call uncertain. CDR1 is SEHNR and CDR2 is FQNEAQ in the germline V gene (reference sequence). V was trimmed by 4 bases and J by 6 bases, leaving 4 bases between them. This CDR3 spans 11 amino acids. The CDR3 DNA reads TGTGCCAGCAGCTGGAGCAATGAGCAGTTCTTC. Amino acid sequence: CASSWSNEQFF.

This clonotype was counted a few times. The rearrangement uses TRBV15 and TRBJ2-7; D is unresolved. This CDR3 comprises 12 residues. Germline loops: CDR1 LNHNV, CDR2 YYDKDF (reference sequence). The V and J ends lost 0 bases and 6 bases respectively, with 6 bases between them. CDR3: CATSRENGEQYF. DNA of the CDR3: TGTGCCACCAGCAGAGAAAACGGCGAGCAGTACTTC.

This clonotype was detected only a few times. The J gene is TRBJ2-1, the V gene TRBV7-2, with TRBD1 matching over 10 bases. This CDR3 region has 16 residues. Germline-derived CDR1 and CDR2 are SGHTA and FQGNSA. The junction had 6 bases not matched to a gene; V was cut back by 4 bases and J by 3 bases. CDR3 nucleotides: TGTGCCAGCAGCTCTTGGACAGGGGGGAGCTACAATGAGCAGTTCTTC. Translating gives CASSSWTGGSYNEQFF.

Details on this clonotype: One junction end disagrees with the germline gene, perhaps due to a read error. The gene calls are TRBV4-2 and TRBJ2-1, with 9 bases aligning to TRBD2. The CDR3 spans 14 residues. Per the germline V gene, CDR1 is LGHNA and CDR2 is YNFKEQ. This chain's CDR3 is CASSRTRTSATSIF. In nucleotides, the CDR3 is TGTGCCAGCAGCCGAACCCGGACTAGCGCCACATCCATCTTC.

The rearrangement links TRBV4-1 to TRBJ2-2; D is perhaps TRBD1 (5 bases). The CDR3 sequence is 14 residues long. Germline V gives CDR1 MGHRA, CDR2 YSYEKL. Trimming pared 4 bases from V and 4 bases from J, leaving 10 bases between. The CDR3 bases are TGCGCCAGCAGCCTGGGGCTACTCACCGGGGAGCTGTTTTTT. It translates to CASSLGLLTGELFF.

There are a few counts of this clonotype. The rearrangement uses TRBV18 and TRBJ2-7; D possibly corresponds to TRBD1 (5 bases). CDR1 KGHSH and CDR2 LQKENI come from the germline V gene. This CDR3 contains 13 residues. V lost 3 bases, J lost 3 bases, and 9 bases lay in between. CDR3 region: CASSPPGIYEQYF. In DNA form, the CDR3 reads TGTGCCAGCTCACCTCCAGGGATCTACGAGCAGTACTTC. Full variable domain (remainder filled in from reference TRBV18 and TRBJ2-7): NAGVMQNPRHLVRRRGQEARLRCSPMKGHSHVYWYRQLPEEGLKFMVYLQKENIIDESGMPKERFSAEFPKEGPSILRIQQVVRGDSAAYFCASSPPGIYEQYFGPGTRLTVT.

The chain combines TRBV7-2 with TRBJ2-3; possible D gene TRBD2, 5 bases. The CDR3 loop spans 13 amino acids. With 2 bases removed from V and 7 bases from J, the gap between germline ends came to 10 bases. CDR1 and CDR2 (germline): SGHTA, FQGNSA. The CDR3 protein is CASSLSRANTQYF. CDR3 in DNA: TGTGCCAGCAGCTTATCGAGGGCGAATACGCAGTATTTT.

The chain is built from TRBV7-9 and TRBJ1-2, with 7 bases matching TRBD1. Germline CDR1 and CDR2: SEHNR and FQNEAQ (reference sequence). This CDR3 is 15 amino acids long. V shed 5 bases and J 3 bases; nucleotides not matched to a gene: 9. CDR3 loop: CASSRGGQGDYGYTF. The CDR3 nucleotides are TGTGCCAGCAGCCGAGGGGGGCAGGGGGACTATGGCTACACCTTC.

This clonotype showed up just a few times. V is TRBV4-1 and J is TRBJ2-3; D may be TRBD2 (7 bases). Germline values: CDR1 MGHRA, CDR2 YSYEKL. The CDR3 covers 16 residues. Trimming cost V 10 bases and J 1 base, with 21 bases left between them. CDR3 residues: CATSRGSGERTDTQYF. CDR3 DNA sequence: TGCGCCACCTCGAGGGGGAGCGGGGAGCGCACAGATACGCAGTATTTT.

This clonotype was seen a handful of times. The rearrangement uses TRBV20-1 and TRBJ2-7; perhaps D is TRBD1 or TRBD2 (5 bases each). This CDR3 region has 14 residues. Germline CDR1 is DFQATT and CDR2 is SNEGSKA (reference sequence). The V end lost 5 bases, the J end lost 0 bases, and 14 bases lay between the germline ends. CDR3 sequence: CSAGDPQGSYEQYF. The CDR3 DNA reads TGCAGTGCTGGGGACCCCCAGGGCTCCTACGAGCAGTACTTC.

This clonotype has only a few counts. The rearrangement links TRBV9 to TRBJ2-5, with TRBD2 matching over 9 bases. The V and J ends lost 2 bases and 5 bases, in that order; junction bases with no gene match: 10. Germline CDR1 is SGDLS and CDR2 is YYNGEE. CDR3 size: 16 residues. In nucleotides, the CDR3 is TGTGCCAGCAGCGTTTACGGCGGGGGGGCCGTGGAGACCCAGTACTTC. This codes for CASSVYGGGAVETQYF.

There are a few counts of this clonotype. V gene TRBV7-3 combines with J gene TRBJ1-1, with a tentative D call TRBD1 (5 bases). The germline gives CDR1 SGHTA, CDR2 FQGTGA. Trimming cost V 5 bases and J 4 bases, with 14 bases left between them. The CDR3 is made up of 14 amino acids. The CDR3 DNA follows: TGTGCCAGCAGCCGGGACCCCCCGGGCACTGAAGCTTTCTTT. This sequence encodes CASSRDPPGTEAFF.